This is a list of T cell receptor beta chains from one sample in a study of control samples from healthy donors and cancer patients. Sequencing used immunoSEQ multiplex PCR; TCRdb keeps in-frame clones, though not all of them. The sample records 35,000 to 45,000 clones, approximately 82% being singletons. Sequencing used blood. The receptors were sampled from a man between 60 and 75 years old in good health. Both conserved end residues are part of each CDR3. Fields, in order: CDR3 DNA, CDR3 protein, D gene, clone size, V gene, J gene. The D gene is left open where the match is weak. Clone size is stated in some rows and not others, as once, few, many or a class when expanded.

CDR3 DNA: TGTGCCATCAGTGAGGGTGTTAACTATGGCTACACCTTC; CDR3 protein: CAISEGVNYGYTF; D gene: NA; clone size: NA; V gene: TRBV10-3; J gene: TRBJ1-2
CDR3 DNA: TGTGCCAGCACTTCAGCCCTCCTTGGGGCAGGCGGGGCTGGGGCCAACGTCCTGACTTTC; CDR3 protein: CASTSALLGAGGAGANVLTF; D gene: NA; clone size: NA; V gene: TRBV28; J gene: TRBJ2-6
CDR3 DNA: TGTGCCAGCTCACCACCGGACAGGGCTGGAAACACCATATATTTT; CDR3 protein: CASSPPDRAGNTIYF; D gene: TRBD1; clone size: NA; V gene: TRBV18; J gene: TRBJ1-3
CDR3 DNA: TGTGCCAGCAGCCAAGAGGAGGGTAGCCACTATGGCTACACCTTC; CDR3 protein: CASSQEEGSHYGYTF; D gene: NA; clone size: NA; V gene: TRBV4-2; J gene: TRBJ1-2
CDR3 DNA: TGTGCCAGCAGCATCACAGGGGTAGTCTCACCCCTCCACTTT; CDR3 protein: CASSITGVVSPLHF; D gene: TRBD1; clone size: NA; V gene: TRBV28; J gene: TRBJ1-6
CDR3 DNA: TGTGCCAGCAGCAGGACAGGGGACAATGAGCAGTTCTTC; CDR3 protein: CASSRTGDNEQFF; D gene: TRBD1; clone size: NA; V gene: TRBV7-9; J gene: TRBJ2-1
CDR3 DNA: TGTGCCAGCAGCAAGGGGGAGGGCACTGAAGCTTTCTTT; CDR3 protein: CASSKGEGTEAFF; D gene: NA; clone size: few; V gene: TRBV2; J gene: TRBJ1-1
CDR3 DNA: TGTGCCAGCAGCCCCAGGGGCACGGCGAACACCGGGGAGCTGTTTTTT; CDR3 protein: CASSPRGTANTGELFF; D gene: NA; clone size: NA; V gene: TRBV5-5; J gene: TRBJ2-2
CDR3 DNA: TGTGCCAGCAGCTTGCCCCACAGGGGGAGCACAGATACGCAGTATTTT; CDR3 protein: CASSLPHRGSTDTQYF; D gene: TRBD1; clone size: NA; V gene: TRBV5-6; J gene: TRBJ2-3
CDR3 DNA: TGTGCCAGCAGCACTAGGTACGACCGGGACAGGGTAGGTCACACTGAAGCTTTCTTT; CDR3 protein: CASSTRYDRDRVGHTEAFF; D gene: TRBD1; clone size: NA; V gene: TRBV7-9; J gene: TRBJ1-1
CDR3 DNA: TGTGCCAGCAGCTTAGATGGGGGAACCGGGGAGCTGTTTTTT; CDR3 protein: CASSLDGGTGELFF; D gene: NA; clone size: few; V gene: TRBV7-9; J gene: TRBJ2-2
CDR3 DNA: TGTGCCAGCAGTAGACCGGGATCCAGCTCCTACGAGCAGTACTTC; CDR3 protein: CASSRPGSSSYEQYF; D gene: NA; clone size: NA; V gene: TRBV6-2/TRBV6-3; J gene: TRBJ2-7
CDR3 DNA: TGTGCCAGCAGCCAAGACGTGAACTCAGCCTACGAGCAGTACTTC; CDR3 protein: CASSQDVNSAYEQYF; D gene: NA; clone size: NA; V gene: TRBV3-1/TRBV3-2; J gene: TRBJ2-7
CDR3 DNA: TGTGCCAGCAGCCCCGGACTAGCGGGAGTGATTCGCACAGATACGCAGTATTTT; CDR3 protein: CASSPGLAGVIRTDTQYF; D gene: TRBD2; clone size: NA; V gene: TRBV11-3; J gene: TRBJ2-3
CDR3 DNA: TGTGCCAGCAGCGTATCCGACAGGCCCCTGAGCCCTGGAAACACCATATATTTT; CDR3 protein: CASSVSDRPLSPGNTIYF; D gene: NA; clone size: NA; V gene: TRBV9; J gene: TRBJ1-3
CDR3 DNA: TGCGCCAGCAGCCAAGATGCGCTGGGAACTGAAGCTTTCTTT; CDR3 protein: CASSQDALGTEAFF; D gene: NA; clone size: NA; V gene: TRBV4-3; J gene: TRBJ1-1
CDR3 DNA: TGTGCCACCAGTGCACAGACTGACAGACTAGGTACGCAGTATTTT; CDR3 protein: CATSAQTDRLGTQYF; D gene: NA; clone size: NA; V gene: TRBV24-1; J gene: TRBJ2-3
CDR3 DNA: TGCGCCAGCAGCCAAGATGGCTCGCTAGCGGGGGACAATGAGCAGTTCTTC; CDR3 protein: CASSQDGSLAGDNEQFF; D gene: TRBD2; clone size: NA; V gene: TRBV4-3; J gene: TRBJ2-1
CDR3 DNA: TGTGCCGGGAAGGTCGATTCAAACGAGCAGTACTTC; CDR3 protein: CAGKVDSNEQYF; D gene: NA; clone size: many; V gene: TRBV2; J gene: TRBJ2-7
CDR3 DNA: TGCGCCAGCAGCCCTATATGGCCGGAATGGAACACTGAAGCTTTCTTT; CDR3 protein: CASSPIWPEWNTEAFF; D gene: NA; clone size: NA; V gene: TRBV4-1; J gene: TRBJ1-1
CDR3 DNA: TGTGCCAGCAGCTTAGGCGGGCGGGGCAGGGGGGACTACACCTTC; CDR3 protein: CASSLGGRGRGDYTF; D gene: TRBD1; clone size: NA; V gene: TRBV7-2; J gene: TRBJ1-2
CDR3 DNA: TGTGCCAGCAGTGAGGACACCGGGGAGCTGTTTTTT; CDR3 protein: CASSEDTGELFF; D gene: NA; clone size: NA; V gene: TRBV2; J gene: TRBJ2-2